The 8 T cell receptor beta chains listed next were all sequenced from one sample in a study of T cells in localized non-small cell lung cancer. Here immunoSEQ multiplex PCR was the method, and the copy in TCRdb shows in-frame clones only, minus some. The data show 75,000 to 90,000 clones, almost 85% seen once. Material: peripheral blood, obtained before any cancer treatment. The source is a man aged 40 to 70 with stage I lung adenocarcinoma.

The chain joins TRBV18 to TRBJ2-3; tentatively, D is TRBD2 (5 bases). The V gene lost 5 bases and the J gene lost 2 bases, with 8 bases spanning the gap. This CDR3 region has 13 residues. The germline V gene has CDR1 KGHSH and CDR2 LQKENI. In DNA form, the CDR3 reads TGTGCCAGCTCAGAGCGGATCACAGATACGCAGTATTTT. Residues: CASSERITDTQYF.

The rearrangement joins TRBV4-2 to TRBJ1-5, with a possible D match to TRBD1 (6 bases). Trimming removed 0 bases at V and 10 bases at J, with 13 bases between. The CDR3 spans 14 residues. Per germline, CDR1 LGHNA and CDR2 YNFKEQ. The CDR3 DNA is TGTGCCAGCAGCCAAGATCTACAGGGTAAACCCCAGCATTTT. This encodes CASSQDLQGKPQHF.

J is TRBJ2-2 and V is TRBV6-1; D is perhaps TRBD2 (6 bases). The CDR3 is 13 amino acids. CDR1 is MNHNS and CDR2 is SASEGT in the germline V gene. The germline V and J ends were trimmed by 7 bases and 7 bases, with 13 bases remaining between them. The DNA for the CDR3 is TGTGCCAGCACCGGGAGCCTTGACGGGGAGCTGTTTTTT. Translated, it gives CASTGSLDGELFF.

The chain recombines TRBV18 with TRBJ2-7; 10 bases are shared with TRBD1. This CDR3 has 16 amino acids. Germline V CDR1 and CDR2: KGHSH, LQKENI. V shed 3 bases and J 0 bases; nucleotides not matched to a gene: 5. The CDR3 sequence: CASSPPGQGFSYEQYF. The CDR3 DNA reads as TGTGCCAGCTCACCGCCGGGACAGGGGTTCTCCTACGAGCAGTACTTC.

In nucleotides, the CDR3 is TGTGCCAGCAACGGGATGCGCGGCTACACCTTC. Translation: CASNGMRGYTF. The rearrangement links TRBV6-5 to TRBJ1-2; D uncertain. In germline, CDR1 is MNHEY, CDR2 SVGAGI. V was clipped by 7 bases and J by 8 bases, with 11 bases between them. The length of the CDR3 is 11 residues.

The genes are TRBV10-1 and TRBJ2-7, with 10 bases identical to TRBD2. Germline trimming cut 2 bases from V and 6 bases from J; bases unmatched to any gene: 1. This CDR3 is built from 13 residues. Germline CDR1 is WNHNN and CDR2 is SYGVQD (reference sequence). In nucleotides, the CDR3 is TGCGCCAGCAGTGAGGGACTAGCGGTCGAGCAGTACTTC. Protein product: CASSEGLAVEQYF.

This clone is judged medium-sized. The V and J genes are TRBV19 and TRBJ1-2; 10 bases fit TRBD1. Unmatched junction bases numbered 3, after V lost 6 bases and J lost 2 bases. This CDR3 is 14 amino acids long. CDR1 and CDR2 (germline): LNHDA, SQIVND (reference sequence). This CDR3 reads CASRGTGANYGYTF. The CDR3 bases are TGTGCCAGTAGGGGGACAGGGGCGAACTATGGCTACACCTTC.

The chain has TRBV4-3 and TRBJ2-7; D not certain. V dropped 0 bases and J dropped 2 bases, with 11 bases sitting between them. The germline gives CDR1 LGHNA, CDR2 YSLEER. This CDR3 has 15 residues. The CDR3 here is CASSQDSRGTYEQYF. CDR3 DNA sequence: TGCGCCAGCAGCCAAGATTCTCGTGGGACCTACGAGCAGTACTTC.